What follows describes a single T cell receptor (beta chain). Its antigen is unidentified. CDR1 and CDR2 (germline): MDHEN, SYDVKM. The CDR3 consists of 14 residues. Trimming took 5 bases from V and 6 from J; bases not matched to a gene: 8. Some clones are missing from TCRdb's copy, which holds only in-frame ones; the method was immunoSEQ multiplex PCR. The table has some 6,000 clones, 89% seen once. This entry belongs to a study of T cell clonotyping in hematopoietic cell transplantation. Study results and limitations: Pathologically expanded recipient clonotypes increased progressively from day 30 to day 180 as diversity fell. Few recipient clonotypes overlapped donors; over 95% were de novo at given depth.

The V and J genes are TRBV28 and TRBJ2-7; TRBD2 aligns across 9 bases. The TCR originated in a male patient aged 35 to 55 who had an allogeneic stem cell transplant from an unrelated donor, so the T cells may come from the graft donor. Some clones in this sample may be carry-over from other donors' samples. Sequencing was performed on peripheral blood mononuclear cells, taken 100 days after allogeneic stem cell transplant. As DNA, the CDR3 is TGTGCCAGCAGTACGCGGGGGGGAACAGTCGAGCAGTACTTC. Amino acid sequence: CASSTRGGTVEQYF.